This T cell receptor beta chain was sequenced in a study of cytomegalovirus exposure and HLA in healthy donors. V lost 3 bases, J lost 6 bases, and 19 bases lay in between. This CDR3 has 16 amino acids. From germline, CDR1 is KGHSH and CDR2 LQKENI. Primers included in the PCR were 60 Vbeta and 13 Jbeta primers. This table comes from immunoSEQ multiplex PCR, and its TCRdb copy is limited to in-frame clones, with some not included. The sample has 100,000 or so clones; more than 65% are singletons. This receptor was taken from a man aged 35 to 55 in good health and CMV-seropositive. The chain employs TRBV18 and TRBJ2-3; tentative D call: TRBD1 (6 bases). The sequencing input was PBMCs. CDR3 in amino acids: CASSPSRGGTGDTQYF. CDR3 sequence (DNA): TGTGCCAGCTCACCTAGTCGAGGGGGAACGGGGGATACGCAGTATTTT. Complete variable domain (other parts from reference TRBV18 and TRBJ2-3): NAGVMQNPRHLVRRRGQEARLRCSPMKGHSHVYWYRQLPEEGLKFMVYLQKENIIDESGMPKERFSAEFPKEGPSILRIQQVVRGDSAAYFCASSPSRGGTGDTQYFGPGTRLTVL.